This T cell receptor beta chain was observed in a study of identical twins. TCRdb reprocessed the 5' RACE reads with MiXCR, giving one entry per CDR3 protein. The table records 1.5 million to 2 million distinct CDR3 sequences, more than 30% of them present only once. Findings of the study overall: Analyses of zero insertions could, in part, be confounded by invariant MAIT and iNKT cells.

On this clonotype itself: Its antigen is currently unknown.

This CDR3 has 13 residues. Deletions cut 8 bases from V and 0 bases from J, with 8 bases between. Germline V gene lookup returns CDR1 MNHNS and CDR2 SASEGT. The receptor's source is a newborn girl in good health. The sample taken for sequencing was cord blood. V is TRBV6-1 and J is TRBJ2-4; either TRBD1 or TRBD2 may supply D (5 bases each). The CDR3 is CASEGRAKNIQYF. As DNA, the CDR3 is TGTGCCAGCGAGGGGAGAGCCAAAAACATTCAGTACTTC.